The rows below give T cell receptor beta chains drawn from one sample of a study of blood T cells in healthy people across ages. TCRdb used MiXCR to reprocess the 5' RACE reads, holding one entry per CDR3 protein. Of approximately 1,000,000 distinct CDR3 sequences listed, about two fifths are singletons. The sequencing input was blood. The receptors originated from a man younger than 35 in good health. CDR3s leave out the opening cysteine and the closing phenylalanine or tryptophan. D genes are given only for firm matches.

j_call: TRBJ1-1
d_call: .
v_call: TRBV27
cdr3_aa: ASSLPGQREAF

j_call: TRBJ1-2
d_call: .
v_call: TRBV6-2/TRBV6-3
cdr3_aa: ASSYAGRTYLGYGYT

j_call: TRBJ2-7
d_call: .
v_call: TRBV3-1
cdr3_aa: ASRSGGDSDEQY

j_call: TRBJ2-3
d_call: TRBD2
v_call: TRBV28
cdr3_aa: ASSPMGASGGVWDTQY

j_call: TRBJ1-1
d_call: .
v_call: TRBV12-3/TRBV12-4
cdr3_aa: VSRTYPGTTEAF

j_call: TRBJ2-1
d_call: TRBD1
v_call: TRBV12-3/TRBV12-4
cdr3_aa: ASNTQGSYNEQF

j_call: TRBJ2-5
d_call: .
v_call: TRBV2
cdr3_aa: ASRPDRLTNNEQY

j_call: TRBJ1-1
d_call: TRBD1
v_call: TRBV7-9
cdr3_aa: ASSFPGGGAF

j_call: TRBJ2-3
d_call: TRBD2
v_call: TRBV4-1
cdr3_aa: ASSQETRAGGKTQY

j_call: TRBJ1-4
d_call: .
v_call: TRBV4-1
cdr3_aa: ASSQTGTNEKLF

j_call: TRBJ1-2
d_call: .
v_call: TRBV12-3/TRBV12-4
cdr3_aa: ASSQRQGFDYGYT

j_call: TRBJ2-7
d_call: TRBD2
v_call: TRBV14
cdr3_aa: ASSQDSLAGDEQY

j_call: TRBJ2-1
d_call: TRBD2
v_call: TRBV20-1
cdr3_aa: SAVRGRAISYNEQF

j_call: TRBJ2-7
d_call: .
v_call: TRBV12-3/TRBV12-4
cdr3_aa: ASSFTGLPKEQY

j_call: TRBJ1-1
d_call: TRBD1
v_call: TRBV12-3/TRBV12-4
cdr3_aa: ASINTGVDTEAF

j_call: TRBJ2-6
d_call: .
v_call: TRBV5-1
cdr3_aa: ASSSSISGANVLT